This TCR beta chain emerged from a study of T cell responses to AZD1222 COVID-19 vaccine. Across the whole study: The analysis combined second doses at about 4 or about 12 weeks.

Some clones are missing from TCRdb's copy, which holds only in-frame ones; the method was immunoSEQ multiplex PCR. The top ten hold 7.7% of the sample, which has roughly 120,000 clones, just over 85% seen once. About this clone: Its antigen remains unknown.

Findings of the study overall: It was only after the peak T cell response that any repertoires were sampled. Clonal diversity was possibly underestimated; the donors were predominantly white British and more often female. Spike-wide vaccine-associated CD4 TCRs dominated at 160-218 and 743-854.

The CDR3 has 15 amino acids. The V end was cut by 5 bases, the J end by 0 bases, with 12 bases between. Germline lookup yields CDR1 MDHEN and CDR2 SYDVKM. This clonotype was sampled from an adult in good health. The material sequenced was peripheral blood, taken on day 0 of AZD1222 vaccination. The chain employs TRBV28 and TRBJ2-3; no clear D. The CDR3 nucleotides are TGTGCCAGCAGTCGGGCCGTATCTAGCACAGATACGCAGTATTTT. Translation gives CASSRAVSSTDTQYF.